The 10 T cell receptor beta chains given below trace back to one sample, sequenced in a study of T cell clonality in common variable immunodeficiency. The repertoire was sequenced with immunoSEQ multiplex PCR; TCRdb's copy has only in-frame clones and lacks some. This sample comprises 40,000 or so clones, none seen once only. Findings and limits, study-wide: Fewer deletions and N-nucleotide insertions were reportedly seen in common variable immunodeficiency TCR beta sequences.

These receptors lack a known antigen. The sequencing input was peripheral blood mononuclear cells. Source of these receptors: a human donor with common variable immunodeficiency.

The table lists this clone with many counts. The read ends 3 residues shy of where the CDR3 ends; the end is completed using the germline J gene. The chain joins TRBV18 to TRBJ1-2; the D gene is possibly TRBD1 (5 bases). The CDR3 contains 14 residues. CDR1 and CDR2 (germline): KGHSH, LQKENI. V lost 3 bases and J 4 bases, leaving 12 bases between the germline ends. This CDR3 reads CASSPNTGGYGYTF. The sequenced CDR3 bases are TGTGCCAGCTCACCGAACACAGGAGGCTATGGC.

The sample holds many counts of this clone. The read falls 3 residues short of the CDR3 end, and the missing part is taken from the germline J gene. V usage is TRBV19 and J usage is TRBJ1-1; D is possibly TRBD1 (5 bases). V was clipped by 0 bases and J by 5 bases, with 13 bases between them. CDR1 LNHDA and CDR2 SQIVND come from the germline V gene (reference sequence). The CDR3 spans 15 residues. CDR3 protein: CASSIDFRAGTEAFF. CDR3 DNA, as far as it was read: TGTGCCAGTAGTATAGATTTCCGGGCAGGGACTGAA.

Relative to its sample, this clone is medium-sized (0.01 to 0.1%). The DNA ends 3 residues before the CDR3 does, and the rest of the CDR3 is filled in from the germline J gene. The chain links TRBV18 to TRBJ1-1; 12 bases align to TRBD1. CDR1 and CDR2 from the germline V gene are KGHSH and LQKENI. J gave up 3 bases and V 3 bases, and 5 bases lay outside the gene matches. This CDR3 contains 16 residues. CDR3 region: CASSPRGQGAHTEAFF. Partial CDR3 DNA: TGTGCCAGCTCACCTAGGGGACAGGGGGCGCACACTGAA.

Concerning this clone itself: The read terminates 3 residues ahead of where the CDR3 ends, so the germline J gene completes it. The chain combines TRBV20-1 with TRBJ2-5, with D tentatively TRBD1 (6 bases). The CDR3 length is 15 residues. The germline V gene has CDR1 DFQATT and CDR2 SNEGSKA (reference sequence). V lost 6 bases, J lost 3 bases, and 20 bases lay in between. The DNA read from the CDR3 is TGCAGTGCACCGAGCTCTCGGACAGCGAAAGAGACC. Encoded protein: CSAPSSRTAKET. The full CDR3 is CSAPSSRTAKETQYF.

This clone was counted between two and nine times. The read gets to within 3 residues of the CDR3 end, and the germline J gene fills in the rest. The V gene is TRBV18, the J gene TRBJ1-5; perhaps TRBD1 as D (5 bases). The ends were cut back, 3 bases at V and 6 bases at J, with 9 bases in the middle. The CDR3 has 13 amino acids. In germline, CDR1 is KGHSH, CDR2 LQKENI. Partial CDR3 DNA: TGTGCCAGCTCACCCCAGGGCAGTCAGCCC. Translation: CASSPQGSQP. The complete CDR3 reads CASSPQGSQPQHF.

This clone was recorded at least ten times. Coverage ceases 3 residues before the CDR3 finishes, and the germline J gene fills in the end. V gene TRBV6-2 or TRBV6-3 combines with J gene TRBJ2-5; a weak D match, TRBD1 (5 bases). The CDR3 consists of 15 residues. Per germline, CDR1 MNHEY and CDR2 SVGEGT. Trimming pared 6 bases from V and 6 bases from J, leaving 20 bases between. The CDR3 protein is CASRGQASGLQTQYF. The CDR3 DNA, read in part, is TGTGCCAGCAGGGGGCAGGCTTCGGGCCTGCAGACC.

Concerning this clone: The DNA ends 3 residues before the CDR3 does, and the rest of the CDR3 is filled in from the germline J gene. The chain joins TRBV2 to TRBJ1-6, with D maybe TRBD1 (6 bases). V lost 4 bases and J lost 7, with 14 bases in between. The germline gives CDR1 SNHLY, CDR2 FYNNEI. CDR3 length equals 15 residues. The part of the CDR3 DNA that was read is TGTGCCAGCAGTGGGCCGACAGGTGGAAATTCACCC. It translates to CASSGPTGGNSP. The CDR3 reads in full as CASSGPTGGNSPLHF.

The covered CDR3 bases are TGCAGTGCTAGAGACCCTCCAGGGGCCGGAGGGGATACG. As protein: CSARDPPGAGGDT. The whole CDR3 sequence is CSARDPPGAGGDTQYF. The chain is built from TRBV20-1 and TRBJ2-3; D is perhaps TRBD1 or TRBD2 (6 bases each). The read gets to within 3 residues of the CDR3 end, and the germline J gene fills in the rest. Per germline, CDR1 DFQATT and CDR2 SNEGSKA (reference sequence). V was shortened by 0 bases and J by 6 bases, with 19 bases between the two germline ends. The CDR3 sequence is 16 residues long.

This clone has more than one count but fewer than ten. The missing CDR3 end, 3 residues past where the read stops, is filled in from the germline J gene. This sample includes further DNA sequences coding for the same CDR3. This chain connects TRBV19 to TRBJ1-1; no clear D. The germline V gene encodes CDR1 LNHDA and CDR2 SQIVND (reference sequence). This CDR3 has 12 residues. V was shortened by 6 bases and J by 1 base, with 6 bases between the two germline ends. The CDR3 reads CASSHRNTEAFF. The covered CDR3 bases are TGTGCCAGTAGCCACAGGAACACTGAA.

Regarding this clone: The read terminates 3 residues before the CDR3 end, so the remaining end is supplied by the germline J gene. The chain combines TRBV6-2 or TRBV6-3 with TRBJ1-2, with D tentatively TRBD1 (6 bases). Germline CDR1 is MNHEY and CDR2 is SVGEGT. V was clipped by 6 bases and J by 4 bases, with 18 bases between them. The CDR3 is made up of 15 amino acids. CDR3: CASSPFSTGIYGYTF. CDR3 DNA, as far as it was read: TGTGCCAGCAGCCCTTTCTCGACAGGCATCTATGGC.